This T cell receptor (beta chain) was documented in a study of blood T cell repertoires in COVID-19 (TCRdb year 2020). Regarding the research as a whole: Collaborator samples came from the United States, Italy and Spain and covered acute and convalescent phases of COVID-19. The material from the prospective study consisted of cDNA or gDNA derived from T cells, B-cell-depleted T cells, or PBMCs. Deeply sampled blood TCRbeta repertoires from subjects exposed to, actively infected with, or recovered from COVID-19 were included in the dataset. The repertoires were released in a freely available public database meant as a resource for research on the immune response to SARS-CoV-2. Samples were obtained from the ongoing ImmuneRACE study (first 160 participants) and from over 1,000 subjects provided by 6 global collaborators. The sample metadata nearly always contained a de-identified subject ID, COVID-19 status, age in years and sex. Where available, HLA class I and class II types were obtained from metadata supplied by the sample provider rather than from assay-based typing.

Comment on this clone: Its antigen is not yet known. No qualities accompany the bases; no much larger clone lies one base away.

Each collaborating institution followed its own protocols to collect whole blood in K2EDTA tubes. For TCRbeta analysis, collaborator samples were shipped as frozen whole blood, as isolated PBMCs, or as DNA extracted from either sample type. Inclusive of the bounding cysteine and phenylalanine, the CDR3 is 16 residues long. Kept here is only the CDR3 DNA, which spans 48 bases and is read in frame from base 1. Here V drops 1 base and J drops 9 bases, and the junction holds 8 bases not matched to any gene. The germline V gene encodes CDR1 LGHNA and CDR2 YNFKEQ. Results and caveats for the whole study, not just this receptor: The amount of clinical and demographic metadata varied by source and participant and was provided uncurated.

The immunoSEQ Assay, a bias-controlled multiplex PCR, was used to amplify TCRbeta CDR3 regions from genomic DNA. On the study's bioinformatics: The number of nucleated cells in each sample was estimated by amplification of reference gene primers within the assay. To quantify the absolute abundance of each unique TCRbeta CDR3 rearrangement, sequence reads were collapsed and filtered. For each sample, productive Simpson clonality was calculated as the square root of Simpson's diversity index over productive rearrangements. As stored in TCRdb, this immuneACCESS dataset retains in-frame rearrangements with V and J assigned. A fraction of the clones does not appear; measured against another copy, unresolved V genes explain less than half of the discrepancy, and the remainder lacks a known reason. V and J calls and clone size are copied from that table; D and trimming were computed from the DNA. The table for this sample lists over 150,000 clones; around 86% of them were counted only once. More than 7.5% of the sample lies in the top ten.

Sequencing input: peripheral blood. This TCR derives from a man in his forties or fifties with active or convalescent COVID-19. Recombination joined TRBV4-2 with TRBJ2-1; 11 of the junction bases match TRBD2. The sequence in DNA is TGTGCCAGCAGCCAAGTCCGACTAGCGGGAATTGGTGAGCAGTTCTTC. The encoded protein is CASSQVRLAGIGEQFF.